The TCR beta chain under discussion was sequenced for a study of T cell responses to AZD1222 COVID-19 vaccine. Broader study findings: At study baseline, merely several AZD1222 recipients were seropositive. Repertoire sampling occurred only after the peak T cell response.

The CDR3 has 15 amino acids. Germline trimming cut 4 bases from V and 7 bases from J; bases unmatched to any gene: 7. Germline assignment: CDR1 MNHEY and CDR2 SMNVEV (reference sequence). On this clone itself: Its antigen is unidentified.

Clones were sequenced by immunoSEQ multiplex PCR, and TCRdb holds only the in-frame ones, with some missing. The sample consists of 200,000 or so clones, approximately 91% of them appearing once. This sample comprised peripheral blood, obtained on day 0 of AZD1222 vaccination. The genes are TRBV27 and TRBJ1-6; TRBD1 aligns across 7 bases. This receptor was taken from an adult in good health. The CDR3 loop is CASSSRQGPNSPLHF. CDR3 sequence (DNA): TGTGCCAGCAGTTCCCGACAGGGTCCCAATTCACCCCTCCACTTT.